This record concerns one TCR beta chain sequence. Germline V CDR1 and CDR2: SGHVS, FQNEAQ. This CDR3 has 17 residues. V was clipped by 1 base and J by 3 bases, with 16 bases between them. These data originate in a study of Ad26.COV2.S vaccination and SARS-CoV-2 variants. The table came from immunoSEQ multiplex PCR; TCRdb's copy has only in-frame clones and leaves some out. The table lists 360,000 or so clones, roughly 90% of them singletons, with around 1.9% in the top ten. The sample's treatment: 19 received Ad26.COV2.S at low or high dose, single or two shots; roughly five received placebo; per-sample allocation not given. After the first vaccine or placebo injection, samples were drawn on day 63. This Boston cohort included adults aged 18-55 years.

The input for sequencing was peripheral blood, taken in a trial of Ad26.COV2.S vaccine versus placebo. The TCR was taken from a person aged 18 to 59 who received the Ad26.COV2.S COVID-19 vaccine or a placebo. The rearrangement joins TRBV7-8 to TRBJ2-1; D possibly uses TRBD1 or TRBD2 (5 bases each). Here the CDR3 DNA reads TGTGCCAGCAGCTTAGGTACGGGGCCAGAAAACTACAATGAGCAGTTCTTC. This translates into CASSLGTGPENYNEQFF.